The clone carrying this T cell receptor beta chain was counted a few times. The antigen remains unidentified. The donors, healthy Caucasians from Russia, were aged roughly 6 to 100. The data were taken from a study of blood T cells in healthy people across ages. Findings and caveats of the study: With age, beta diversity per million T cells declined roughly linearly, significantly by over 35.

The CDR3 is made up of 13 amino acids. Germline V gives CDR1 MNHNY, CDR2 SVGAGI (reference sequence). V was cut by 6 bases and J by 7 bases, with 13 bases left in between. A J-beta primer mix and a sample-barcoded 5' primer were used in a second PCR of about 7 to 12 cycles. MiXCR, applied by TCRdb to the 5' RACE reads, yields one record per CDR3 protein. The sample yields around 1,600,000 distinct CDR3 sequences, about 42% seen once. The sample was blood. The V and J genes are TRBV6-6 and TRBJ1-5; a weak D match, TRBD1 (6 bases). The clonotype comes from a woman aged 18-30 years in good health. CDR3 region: CASRLQGGQPQHF. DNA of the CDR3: TGTGCCAGCAGACTACAGGGCGGCCAGCCCCAGCATTTT.